These T cell receptor beta chains were read from a single sample in a study of shared clonotypes between healthy human individuals. TCRdb's copy holds only in-frame clones and misses some; the assay was immunoSEQ multiplex PCR. The sample carries some 1.4 million clones, roughly 97% recorded once. Sequencing was done on a sample of naive CD4+ T cells sorted from blood. All receptors derive from a man aged 25 to 40 in good health. Each CDR3 is given with its conserved first and last residue.

V: TRBV18
CDR3: CASSRTGFEGNIQYF

V: TRBV21-1
CDR3: CASSETWTSGRKFF

V: TRBV6-6
CDR3: CASIPYWGRYNEQFF

V: TRBV14
CDR3: CASSQDFGAYGYTF

V: TRBV19
CDR3: CASSTRLAGGPPQFF

V: TRBV28
CDR3: CASSKSNGQVRKEPQHF

V: TRBV5-6
CDR3: CASSFGGSPDTQYF

V: TRBV6-6
CDR3: CASRRSGDSPPKAFF

V: TRBV4-1
CDR3: CASSQVYRGQVYNEQFF

V: TRBV10-3
CDR3: CATTGQGQETQYF

V: TRBV5-1
CDR3: CASSTDRAETQYF

V: TRBV11-2
CDR3: CASSFLEGIDTEAFF

V: TRBV9
CDR3: CASSVTGSNYGYTF

V: TRBV25-1
CDR3: CASTEWGGGTEAFF

V: TRBV30
CDR3: CAWSMHEQYF

V: TRBV5-1
CDR3: CASSRANTEAFF

V: TRBV29-1
CDR3: CSVALNRGSNTEAFF

V: TRBV5-6
CDR3: CASTPPGTAVQHF

V: TRBV29-1
CDR3: CSVDRQGYNEQFF

V: TRBV27
CDR3: CASSRQFGETQYF

V: TRBV6-1
CDR3: CASSLPQEQYF

V: TRBV11-2
CDR3: CASTKGTGWTQYF

V: TRBV5-1
CDR3: CASSLGWDTYEQYF

V: TRBV7-2
CDR3: CASSFTFLDEQFF

V: TRBV6-1
CDR3: CASSEASLRLRTNEKLFF

V: TRBV10-3
CDR3: CAISDSGQGGGRETQYF

V: TRBV18
CDR3: CASSPRTGGSGTEAFF

V: TRBV4-2
CDR3: CASSQGGAGGTDTQYF

V: TRBV9
CDR3: CASSVVSGRTDTQYF

V: TRBV5-6
CDR3: CASSLGGALVYYYEQYF

V: TRBV18
CDR3: CASSPPGGRTSYEQYF

V: TRBV7-9
CDR3: CASSSPKDRAYNQPQHF

V: TRBV28
CDR3: CASENRSRGYGYTF

V: TRBV28
CDR3: CASSTRQNYGYTF

V: TRBV18
CDR3: CASSSLPRNPTPTTYEQYF